This TCR beta chain was documented in a study of radiotherapy plus CTLA-4 blockade in lung cancer. In the study overall: Disease control was present in 30% to 35% of patients, and objective responses in 18%. Study-wide points: There was expansion of tumor-derived TCR clones in blood after radiotherapy plus ipilimumab. With interferon-beta, early dynamics of blood T cell clones were reported to best predict response.

The CDR3 runs to 12 residues. Germline V gene lookup returns CDR1 MDHEN and CDR2 SYDVKM. V was cut by 7 bases and J by 4 bases, with 9 bases left in between. Concerning this clone: Its specificity is not known.

Method: immunoSEQ multiplex PCR; TCRdb's copy keeps in-frame clones and lacks some. The sample lists 70,000 to 90,000 clones, roughly three quarters occurring once. This TCR came from a human donor with non-small cell lung cancer who had a complete response to radiotherapy plus ipilimumab. V usage is TRBV28 and J usage is TRBJ2-3, with D hard to call. The specimen comprised peripheral blood, sampled from a patient treated with radiotherapy plus ipilimumab. The CDR3: CASTAVADTQYF. For the CDR3, the DNA is TGTGCCAGCACCGCCGTGGCAGATACGCAGTATTTT.